These T cell receptor beta chains were read from a single sample in a study of shared clonotypes between healthy human individuals. The data were produced by immunoSEQ multiplex PCR, yet TCRdb's version contains in-frame clones alone and is incomplete. The table includes just over 2,000,000 clones, just under 95% detected once. The material sequenced was naive CD8+ T cells sorted from blood. Receptor source: a man in his late teens or twenties in good health. Each CDR3 is given with its conserved first and last residue. Expanded clones are given a class, and other clones once, few, many or no size at all.

v_call	j_call	clone_size	cdr3_aa
TRBV30	TRBJ1-1	once	CAWSVPGAAFF
TRBV6-5	TRBJ2-7	.	CASSFGRGYYEQYF
TRBV9	TRBJ2-7	.	CASSVGQTYEQYF
TRBV10-2	TRBJ1-1	.	CASSGTLNTEAFF
TRBV5-6	TRBJ1-3	.	CASSLGQGRWTIYF
TRBV19	TRBJ2-5	.	CASSIGAVQETQYF
TRBV4-3	TRBJ1-2	once	CASSQDPGQGATGYTF
TRBV28	TRBJ1-5	.	CASSLVQPSSQPQHF
TRBV6-1	TRBJ1-5	.	CASSEGIRGLDQPQHF
TRBV6-1	TRBJ2-3	.	CASSEFDVGTSGLDTQYF
TRBV9	TRBJ2-7	.	CASSVGWDRAYEQYF
TRBV9	TRBJ2-3	.	CASSVEGSGFTDTQYF
TRBV4-1	TRBJ2-7	once	CASSPRRGAPYEQYF
TRBV4-1	TRBJ1-1	.	CASSQETPLNTEAFF
TRBV13	TRBJ2-7	.	CASSSQGGLAASYEQYF
TRBV5-4	TRBJ2-7	once	CASSFWAGGYEQYF
TRBV5-6	TRBJ2-1	.	CASSFDYNEQFF
TRBV7-9	TRBJ2-5	.	CASSPMGETQYF
TRBV10-2	TRBJ2-1	.	CASSGEVSTGNNEQFF
TRBV6-5	TRBJ1-1	.	CASSYSSGGGTEAFF
TRBV4-1	TRBJ1-2	.	CASSHITLRSYGYTF
TRBV19	TRBJ1-5	few	CASSSRDSNQPQHF
TRBV9	TRBJ2-7	.	CASSSGTASSYEQYF
TRBV27	TRBJ2-7	.	CASSPTGTGRDYEQYF
TRBV5-4	TRBJ2-3	.	CASSPQRSADTQYF
TRBV9	TRBJ2-2	.	CASSPGGATGELFF
TRBV4-1	TRBJ1-5	.	CASSQVIGSIQPQHF
TRBV21-1	TRBJ1-5	once	CASSQKGDRRGYSNQPQHF
TRBV5-4	TRBJ2-5	once	CASSNRGNLQETQYF
TRBV19	TRBJ2-7	.	CASSSDRDEQYF
TRBV6-5	TRBJ1-2	.	CASSSTRGNGYTF
TRBV4-1	TRBJ2-7	.	CASSHAAGKTYEQYF
TRBV2	TRBJ2-7	.	CASSESEDRLYYEQYF
TRBV27	TRBJ1-6	.	CASSPGTVSYNSPLHF
TRBV13	TRBJ2-3	.	CASSSRGLAVISTDTQYF
TRBV4-1	TRBJ1-2	.	CASSQGLNYTF
TRBV28	TRBJ2-7	.	CASSPGSYEQYF
TRBV7-9	TRBJ1-1	.	CASSQEKQGRDTEAFF
TRBV4-1	TRBJ1-2	few	CASSQDPGGGYTF
TRBV7-9	TRBJ2-2	.	CASSPQQGETGELFF